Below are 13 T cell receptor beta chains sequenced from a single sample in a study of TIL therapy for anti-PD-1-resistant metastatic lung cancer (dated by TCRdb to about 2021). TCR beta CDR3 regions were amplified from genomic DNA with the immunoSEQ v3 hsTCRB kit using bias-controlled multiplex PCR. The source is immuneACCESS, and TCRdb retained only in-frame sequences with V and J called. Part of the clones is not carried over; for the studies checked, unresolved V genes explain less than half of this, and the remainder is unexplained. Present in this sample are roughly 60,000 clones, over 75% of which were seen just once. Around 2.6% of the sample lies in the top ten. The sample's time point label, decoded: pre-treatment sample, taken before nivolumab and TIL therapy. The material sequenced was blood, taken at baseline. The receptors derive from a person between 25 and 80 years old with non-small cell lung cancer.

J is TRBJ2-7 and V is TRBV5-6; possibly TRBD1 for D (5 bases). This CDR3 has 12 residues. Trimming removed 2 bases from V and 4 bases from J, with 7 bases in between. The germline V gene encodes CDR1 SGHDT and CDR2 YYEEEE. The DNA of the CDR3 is TGTGCCAGCAGCTTACAGGTGTACGAGCAGTACTTC. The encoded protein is CASSLQVYEQYF.

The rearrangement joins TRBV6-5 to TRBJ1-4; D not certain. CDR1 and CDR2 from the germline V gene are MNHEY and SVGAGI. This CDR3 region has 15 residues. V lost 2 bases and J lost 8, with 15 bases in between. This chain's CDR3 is CASSYQEVGIEKLFF. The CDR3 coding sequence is TGTGCCAGCAGTTACCAAGAGGTCGGCATCGAAAAACTGTTTTTT.

CDR3: CASSLTGRSTDTQYF. In DNA, the CDR3 is TGTGCCAGCAGCTTAACTGGACGAAGCACAGATACGCAGTATTTT. V usage is TRBV7-8 and J usage is TRBJ2-3; no definite D call. This CDR3 is 15 amino acids long. From germline, CDR1 is SGHVS and CDR2 FQNEAQ. The germline V and J ends were trimmed by 2 bases and 0 bases, with 9 bases remaining between them.

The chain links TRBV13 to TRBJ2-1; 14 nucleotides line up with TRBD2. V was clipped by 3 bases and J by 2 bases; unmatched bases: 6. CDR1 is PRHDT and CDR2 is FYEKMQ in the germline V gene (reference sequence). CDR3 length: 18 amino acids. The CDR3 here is CASSLTSGRALTYNEQFF. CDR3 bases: TGTGCCAGCAGCTTGACTAGCGGGAGGGCCTTAACCTACAATGAGCAGTTCTTC. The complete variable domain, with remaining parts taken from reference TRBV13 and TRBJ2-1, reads AAGVIQSPRHLIKEKRETATLKCYPIPRHDTVYWYQQGPGQDPQFLISFYEKMQSDKGSIPDRFSAQQFSDYHSELNMSSLELGDSALYFCASSLTSGRALTYNEQFFGPGTRLTVL.

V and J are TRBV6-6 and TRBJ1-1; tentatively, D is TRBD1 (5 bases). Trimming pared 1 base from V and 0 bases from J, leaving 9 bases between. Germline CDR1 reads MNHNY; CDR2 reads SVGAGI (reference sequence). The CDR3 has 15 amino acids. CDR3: CASSYLGPMNTEAFF. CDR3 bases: TGTGCCAGCAGTTACTTGGGACCGATGAACACTGAAGCTTTCTTT.

The CDR3 bases are TGTGCCAGCAGTGAGGCTAGCGGGAACGGGGAGCTGTTTTTT. Its protein product is CASSEASGNGELFF. V usage is TRBV6-4 and J usage is TRBJ2-2; 9 positions match TRBD2. This CDR3 comprises 14 residues. Germline loops: CDR1 MRHNA, CDR2 SNTAGT. Trimming took 3 bases from V and 7 from J; bases not matched to a gene: 3.

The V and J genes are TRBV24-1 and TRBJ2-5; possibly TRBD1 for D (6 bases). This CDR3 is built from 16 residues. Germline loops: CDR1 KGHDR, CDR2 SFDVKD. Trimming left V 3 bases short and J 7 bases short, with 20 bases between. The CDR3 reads CATSDPRDTGRGTQYF. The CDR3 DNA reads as TGTGCCACCAGTGATCCCCGGGACACCGGTCGGGGGACCCAGTACTTC.

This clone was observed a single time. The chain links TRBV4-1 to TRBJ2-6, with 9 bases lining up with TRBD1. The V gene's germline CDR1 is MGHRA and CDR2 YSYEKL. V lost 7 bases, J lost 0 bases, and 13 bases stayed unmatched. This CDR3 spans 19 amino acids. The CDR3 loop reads CASTRQPGQGLSGANVLTF. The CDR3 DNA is TGCGCCAGCACCCGACAACCGGGACAGGGCCTCTCTGGGGCCAACGTCCTGACTTTC.

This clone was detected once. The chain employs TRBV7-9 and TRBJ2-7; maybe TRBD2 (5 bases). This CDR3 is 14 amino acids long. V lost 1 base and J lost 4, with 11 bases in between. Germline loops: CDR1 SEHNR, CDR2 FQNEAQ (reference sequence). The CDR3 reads CASSLVEAIYEQYF. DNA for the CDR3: TGTGCCAGCAGCTTAGTGGAGGCCATATACGAGCAGTACTTC.

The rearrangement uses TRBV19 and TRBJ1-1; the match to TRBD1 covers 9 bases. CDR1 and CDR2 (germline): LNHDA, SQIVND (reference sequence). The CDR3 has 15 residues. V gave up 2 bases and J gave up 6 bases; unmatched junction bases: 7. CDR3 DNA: TGTGCCAGTAGTATATGGACAGGGGCCCCCGCTGAAGCTTTCTTT. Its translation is CASSIWTGAPAEAFF.

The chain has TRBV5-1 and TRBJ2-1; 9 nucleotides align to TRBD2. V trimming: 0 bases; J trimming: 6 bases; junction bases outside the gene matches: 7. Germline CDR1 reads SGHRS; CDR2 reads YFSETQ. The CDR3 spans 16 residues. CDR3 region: CASSLGGSGRTNEQFF. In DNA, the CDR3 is TGCGCCAGCAGCTTGGGAGGTAGCGGGAGAACCAATGAGCAGTTCTTC.

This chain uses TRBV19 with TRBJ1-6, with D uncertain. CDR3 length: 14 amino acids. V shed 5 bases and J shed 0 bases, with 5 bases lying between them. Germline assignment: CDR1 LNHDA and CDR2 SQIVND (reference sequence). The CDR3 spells CASSLDSYNSPLHF. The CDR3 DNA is TGTGCCAGTAGTCTGGACTCCTATAATTCACCCCTCCACTTT.

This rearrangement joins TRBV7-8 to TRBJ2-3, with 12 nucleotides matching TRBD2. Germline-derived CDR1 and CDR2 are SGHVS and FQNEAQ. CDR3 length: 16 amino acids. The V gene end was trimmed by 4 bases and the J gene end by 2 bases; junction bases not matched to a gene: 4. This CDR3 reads CASSSWTSGDTDTQYF. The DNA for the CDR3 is TGTGCCAGCAGCTCCTGGACTAGCGGGGACACAGATACGCAGTATTTT. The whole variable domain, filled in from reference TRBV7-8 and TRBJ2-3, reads GAGVSQSPRYKVAKRGQDVALRCDPISGHVSLFWYQQALGQGPEFLTYFQNEAQLDKSGLPSDRFFAERPEGSVSTLKIQRTQQEDSAVYLCASSSWTSGDTDTQYFGPGTRLTVL.